The 27 T cell receptor beta chains reported below all come from one sample, sequenced in a study of post-analysis software for immune sequencing data. These receptors are not linked to any known antigen. Findings of the study overall: Patients had higher frequencies than controls of about five TRBV segments, including TRBV5-6, TRBV5-1 and TRBV20-1.

TCR beta cDNA libraries included unique molecular identifiers. TCRdb itself ran the PCR reads through MiXCR, one entry per CDR3 protein. Of 380,000 or so distinct CDR3 sequences in the sample, 30% to 45% were seen once. The source material was blood. These receptors were obtained from a girl between 10 and 17 years old with multiple sclerosis.

This clonotype has just a few counts. The rearrangement links TRBV6-5 to TRBJ1-1; a weak D match, TRBD1 (5 bases). Trimming removed 5 bases from V and 5 bases from J, with 15 bases in between. Germline V gives CDR1 MNHEY, CDR2 SVGAGI. This CDR3 contains 14 residues. The CDR3 DNA reads as TGTGCCAGCAGTCATTCGTCAGGGAGAACTGAAGCTTTCTTT. Protein: CASSHSSGRTEAFF.

The chain combines TRBV29-1 with TRBJ2-5; the D gene is possibly TRBD1 (5 bases). The CDR3 runs 13 residues. V was trimmed by 4 bases and J by 5 bases, leaving 14 bases between them. Germline V gene lookup returns CDR1 SQVTM and CDR2 ANQGSEA. The CDR3 is CSVGGQTVETQYF. The CDR3 DNA is TGCAGCGTTGGAGGACAAACAGTGGAGACCCAGTACTTC. The full variable domain, in which reference TRBV29-1 and TRBJ2-5 provide the parts outside the CDR3, is SAVISQKPSRDICQRGTSLTIQCQVDSQVTMMFWYRQQPGQSLTLIATANQGSEATYESGFVIDKFPISRPNLTFSTLTVSNMSPEDSSIYLCSVGGQTVETQYFGPGTRLLVL.

The rearrangement uses TRBV12-3 or TRBV12-4 and TRBJ1-1; D gene uncertain. This CDR3 has 12 residues. V dropped 3 bases and J dropped 7 bases, with 9 bases sitting between them. The CDR3 is CASSFRGLEAFF. Written as DNA, the CDR3 is TGTGCCAGCAGTTTTCGGGGTCTTGAAGCTTTCTTT.

Remarks on this clonotype: The junction does not match germline at one end; this may be a read error. The genes are TRBV29-1 and TRBJ2-1; 8 bases map to TRBD1. Per the germline V gene, CDR1 is SQVTM and CDR2 is ANQGSEA. The CDR3 is made up of 13 amino acids. DNA of the CDR3: TGTAGCGTTGCAGGGGGCGATTACAATGAGCAGTTCTTC. It is translated as CSVAGGDYNEQFF.

This chain joins TRBV7-9 and TRBJ1-1; D perhaps matches TRBD1 (5 bases). V was trimmed by 5 bases and J by 0 bases, leaving 13 bases between them. CDR1 SEHNR and CDR2 FQNEAQ come from the germline V gene (reference sequence). CDR3 length: 15 residues. CDR3 residues: CASSLPGLVNTEAFF. The CDR3, as DNA: TGTGCCAGCAGCCTACCAGGGTTGGTGAACACTGAAGCTTTCTTT.

CDR3 bases: TGTGCCAGCAGCCCAGGACAGGAGGCCTACGAGCAGTACTTC. Its protein product is CASSPGQEAYEQYF. The V call is TRBV7-9, the J call TRBJ2-7, with 7 positions matching TRBD1. CDR3 length: 14 amino acids. Germline CDR1 SEHNR, CDR2 FQNEAQ (reference sequence). V lost 5 bases to trimming and J lost 2 bases; unmatched junction nucleotides: 6.

The chain couples TRBV6-1 to TRBJ1-2; D might be TRBD1 (6 bases). Germline V gives CDR1 MNHNS, CDR2 SASEGT. Deletions cut 1 base from V and 3 bases from J, with 12 bases between. The CDR3 sequence is 15 residues long. The CDR3 sequence is CASSEGAGADYGYTF. The DNA of the CDR3 is TGTGCCAGCAGTGAAGGAGCGGGGGCTGACTATGGCTACACCTTC.

The V gene is TRBV25-1, the J gene TRBJ2-3; D is possibly TRBD1 (5 bases). The CDR3 loop spans 15 amino acids. Trimming shortened V by 1 base and J by 1 base, and 9 bases separated the two germline ends. The V gene's germline CDR1 is MGHDK and CDR2 SYGVNS. In nucleotides, the CDR3 is TGTGCCAGCAGTGAATTCAGGGATGGCACAGATACGCAGTATTTT. It yields the protein CASSEFRDGTDTQYF. Drawing the rest from reference TRBV25-1 and TRBJ2-3, the complete variable domain is EADIYQTPRYLVIGTGKKITLECSQTMGHDKMYWYQQDPGMELHLIHYSYGVNSTEKGDLSSESTVSRIRTEHFPLTLESARPSHTSQYLCASSEFRDGTDTQYFGPGTRLTVL.

This chain uses TRBV7-2 with TRBJ2-5; a possible D gene is TRBD1 (6 bases). The CDR3 loop spans 14 amino acids. V was clipped by 5 bases and J by 5 bases, with 15 bases between them. The germline CDR1 and CDR2 sequences are SGHTA and FQGNSA. The CDR3 is CASSPEGGRETQYF. In nucleotides, the CDR3 is TGTGCCAGCAGCCCGGAAGGGGGACGTGAGACCCAGTACTTC. Filled out from reference TRBV7-2 and TRBJ2-5, the complete variable domain reads GAGVSQSPSNKVTEKGKDVELRCDPISGHTALYWYRQSLGQGLEFLIYFQGNSAPDKSGLPSDRFSAERTGGSVSTLTIQRTQQEDSAVYLCASSPEGGRETQYFGPGTRLLVL.

In this sample, this clonotype turned up a few times. The J gene is TRBJ2-1, the V gene TRBV20-1; D unclear. CDR3 length: 13 amino acids. Trimming took 5 bases from V and 0 from J, leaving 8 bases between them. Germline assignment: CDR1 DFQATT and CDR2 SNEGSKA (reference sequence). The CDR3 here is CSAEAPSYNEQFF. The CDR3 DNA reads as TGCAGTGCTGAGGCTCCCTCCTACAATGAGCAGTTCTTC.

This rearrangement joins TRBV2 to TRBJ2-2, with 7 nucleotides matching TRBD1. CDR1 SNHLY and CDR2 FYNNEI come from the germline V gene. V gave up 2 bases and J gave up 10 bases; unmatched junction bases: 10. The CDR3 covers 15 residues. The CDR3, as DNA: TGTGCCAGCAGTGAAAGGGGGACAGCCGGGTTGGAGCTGTTTTTT. Translated: CASSERGTAGLELFF.

The chain recombines TRBV25-1 with TRBJ2-3; D unclear. From germline, CDR1 is MGHDK and CDR2 SYGVNS. Trimming shortened V by 4 bases and J by 4 bases, and 6 bases separated the two germline ends. The length of the CDR3 is 12 residues. The CDR3: CASSATSDTQYF. CDR3 bases: TGTGCCAGCAGTGCCACGTCAGATACGCAGTATTTT.

The CDR3 DNA follows: TGTGCCAGTAGTTCGCCCGGGACAGGGCCCTTCGAGCAGTACTTC. Its translation is CASSSPGTGPFEQYF. This chain links TRBV19 with TRBJ2-7; 9 bases are a match to TRBD1. The CDR3 runs 15 residues. V dropped 5 bases and J dropped 6; count of bases not matched to a gene: 11. CDR1 and CDR2 (germline): LNHDA, SQIVND (reference sequence).

The chain couples TRBV25-1 to TRBJ2-1; D remains unclear. The length of the CDR3 is 14 residues. With 3 bases removed from V and 0 bases from J, the gap between germline ends came to 6 bases. The germline gives CDR1 MGHDK, CDR2 SYGVNS. The CDR3, as DNA: TGTGCCAGCAGTGACCAGAGCTCCTACAATGAGCAGTTCTTC. It specifies CASSDQSSYNEQFF.

The CDR3 is CASSKVGGKADSPLHF. The DNA for the CDR3 is TGTGCCAGCAGCAAGGTAGGAGGCAAGGCGGATTCACCCCTCCACTTT. The V and J genes are TRBV21-1 and TRBJ1-6. TRBV21-1 is a listed pseudogene. CDR3 length: 16 amino acids.

This clonotype was observed a few times. The chain is built from TRBV29-1 and TRBJ1-2; D not resolved. V lost 8 bases to trimming and J lost 0 bases, with 10 bases between them. The CDR3 has 12 residues. CDR1 is SQVTM and CDR2 is ANQGSEA in the germline V gene. CDR3 coding DNA: TGCAGCCTTGGCGGTGCTAACTATGGCTACACCTTC. It specifies CSLGGANYGYTF.

In its sample, this clonotype was seen a few times. This chain joins TRBV15 and TRBJ1-2; D unresolved. Germline-derived CDR1 and CDR2 are LNHNV and YYDKDF (reference sequence). The CDR3 is 13 amino acids. Trimming removed 0 bases at V and 9 bases at J, with 11 bases between. As DNA, the CDR3 is TGTGCCACCAGCAGAGACTGGGAAGGAAGCTACACCTTC. Its protein product is CATSRDWEGSYTF. The full variable domain, rest sourced from reference TRBV15 and TRBJ1-2, is DAMVIQNPRYQVTQFGKPVTLSCSQTLNHNVMYWYQQKSSQAPKLLFHYYDKDFNNEADTPDNFQSRRPNTSFCFLDIRSPGLGDTAMYLCATSRDWEGSYTFGSGTRLTVV.

The sample holds a few counts of this clonotype. The chain links TRBV18 to TRBJ1-1, with D perhaps matching TRBD1 (5 bases). The CDR3 extends over 14 amino acids. V was shortened by 1 base and J by 1 base, with 7 bases between the two germline ends. The germline V gene encodes CDR1 KGHSH and CDR2 LQKENI. CDR3 DNA sequence: TGTGCCAGCTCACCACGACAGCCGAACACTGAAGCTTTCTTT. It encodes CASSPRQPNTEAFF. The variable domain in full, completed from reference TRBV18 and TRBJ1-1, reads NAGVMQNPRHLVRRRGQEARLRCSPMKGHSHVYWYRQLPEEGLKFMVYLQKENIIDESGMPKERFSAEFPKEGPSILRIQQVVRGDSAAYFCASSPRQPNTEAFFGQGTRLTVV.

This clonotype was seen more than once but under ten times. The chain links TRBV6-5 to TRBJ2-1; TRBD2 aligns across 7 bases. Germline V gene lookup returns CDR1 MNHEY and CDR2 SVGAGI. There are 16 residues in the CDR3. V was pared by 6 bases and J by 0 bases, with 8 bases of the junction left unmatched. CDR3 sequence reads: CASSRTGEGSYNEQFF. CDR3 DNA sequence: TGTGCCAGCAGCCGCACGGGGGAGGGCTCCTACAATGAGCAGTTCTTC.

This clonotype came up a few times. The CDR3 DNA reads as TGTGCCAGCAGCTTAGGGCGGGGGACCTACAATGAGCAGTTCTTC. The encoded protein is CASSLGRGTYNEQFF. This rearrangement joins TRBV13 to TRBJ2-1; TRBD2 aligns across 7 bases. Germline V lookup: CDR1 PRHDT, CDR2 FYEKMQ (reference sequence). The CDR3 consists of 15 residues. V lost 0 bases, J lost 2 bases, and 1 base stayed unmatched.

This rearrangement joins TRBV4-2 to TRBJ2-1, with D tentatively TRBD2 (6 bases). Germline loops: CDR1 LGHNA, CDR2 YNFKEQ. V shed 1 base and J shed 4 bases, with 14 bases lying between them. The CDR3 is 16 amino acids. CDR3 region: CASSQGGVAVYNEQFF. The CDR3 DNA reads TGTGCCAGCAGCCAAGGGGGGGTAGCGGTGTACAATGAGCAGTTCTTC.

The rearrangement uses TRBV5-1 and TRBJ1-2, with unresolved D. The CDR3 extends over 15 amino acids. The germline V and J ends were trimmed by 0 bases and 8 bases, with 17 bases remaining between them. CDR1 is SGHRS and CDR2 is YFSETQ in the germline V gene. This CDR3 is CASSLAPYTPGGYTF. The CDR3 nucleotides read TGCGCCAGCAGCTTGGCCCCATATACCCCTGGAGGCTACACCTTC.

This clonotype was seen only a few times. V gene TRBV7-9 combines with J gene TRBJ2-7; D is perhaps TRBD1 (6 bases). V lost 1 base and J 4 bases, leaving 14 bases between the germline ends. This CDR3 contains 15 residues. Germline values: CDR1 SEHNR, CDR2 FQNEAQ (reference sequence). The CDR3 loop reads CASSLGSGASYEQYF. As DNA, the CDR3 is TGTGCCAGCAGCTTAGGGTCAGGGGCGAGTTACGAGCAGTACTTC.

Many counts were recorded for this clonotype. The chain couples TRBV5-1 to TRBJ2-7; TRBD1 aligns across 9 bases. CDR1 is SGHRS, CDR2 YFSETQ, per germline. J gave up 4 bases and V 0 bases, and 2 bases lay outside the gene matches. This CDR3 is built from 14 residues. CDR3 amino acids: CASSLGQGGYEQYF. CDR3 bases: TGCGCCAGCAGCTTGGGACAGGGGGGATACGAGCAGTACTTC.

CDR3 region: CSARQGKDPLHF. DNA of the CDR3: TGCAGTGCTCGGCAGGGGAAGGATCCCCTCCACTTT. The chain joins TRBV20-1 to TRBJ1-6, with D possibly being TRBD1 (6 bases). CDR1 DFQATT and CDR2 SNEGSKA come from the germline V gene (reference sequence). This CDR3 region has 12 residues. V lost 5 bases, J lost 13 bases, and 15 bases lay in between.

The V call is TRBV3-1, the J call TRBJ2-7, with 8 bases fitting TRBD2. CDR3 length: 21 residues. With V trimmed by 0 bases and J by 0 bases, 19 bases remained unmatched. Germline V CDR1 and CDR2: LGHDT, YNNKEL (reference sequence). In DNA form, the CDR3 reads TGTGCCAGCAGCCAAGATCCGAGCGAGTTGCGGGGGGCCCGGTCCTCCTACGAGCAGTACTTC. It translates to CASSQDPSELRGARSSYEQYF.

This clonotype was seen a few times. The chain has TRBV20-1 and TRBJ1-5; D is unresolved. The CDR3 has 15 residues. V lost 3 bases and J lost 0, with 12 bases in between. The germline V gene has CDR1 DFQATT and CDR2 SNEGSKA (reference sequence). The CDR3, as DNA: TGCAGTGCTAGCAGCAGGCCTTATAGCAATCAGCCCCAGCATTTT. This sequence encodes CSASSRPYSNQPQHF.